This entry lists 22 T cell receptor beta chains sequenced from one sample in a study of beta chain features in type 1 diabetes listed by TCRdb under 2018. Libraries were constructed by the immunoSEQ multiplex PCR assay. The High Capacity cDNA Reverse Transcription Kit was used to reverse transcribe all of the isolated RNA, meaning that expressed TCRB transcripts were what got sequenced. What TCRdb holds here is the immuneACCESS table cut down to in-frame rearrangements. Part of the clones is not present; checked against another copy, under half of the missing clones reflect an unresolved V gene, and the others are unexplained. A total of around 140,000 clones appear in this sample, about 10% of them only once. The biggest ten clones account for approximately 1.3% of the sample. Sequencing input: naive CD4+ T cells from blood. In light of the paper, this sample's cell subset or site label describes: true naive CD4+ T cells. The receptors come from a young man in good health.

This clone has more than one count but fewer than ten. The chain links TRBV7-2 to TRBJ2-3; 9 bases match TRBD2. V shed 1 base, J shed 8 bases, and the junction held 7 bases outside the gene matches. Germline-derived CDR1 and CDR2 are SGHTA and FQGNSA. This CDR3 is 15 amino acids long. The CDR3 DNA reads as TGTGCCAGCAGCTTAGTAGCGGGGGTCGGGGGTACGCAGTATTTT. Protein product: CASSLVAGVGGTQYF.

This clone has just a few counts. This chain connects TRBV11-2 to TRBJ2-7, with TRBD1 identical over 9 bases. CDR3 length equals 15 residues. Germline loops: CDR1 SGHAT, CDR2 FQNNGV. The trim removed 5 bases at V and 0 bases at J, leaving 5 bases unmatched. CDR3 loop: CASSQGQGPSYEQYF. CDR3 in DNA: TGTGCCAGCAGCCAAGGACAGGGGCCCTCCTACGAGCAGTACTTC.

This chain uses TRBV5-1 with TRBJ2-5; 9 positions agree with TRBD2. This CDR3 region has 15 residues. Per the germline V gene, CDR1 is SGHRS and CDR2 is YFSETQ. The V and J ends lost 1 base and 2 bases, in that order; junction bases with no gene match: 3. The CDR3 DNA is TGCGCCAGCAGCTTGCCCCTAGCGGGACAAGAGACCCAGTACTTC. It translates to CASSLPLAGQETQYF.

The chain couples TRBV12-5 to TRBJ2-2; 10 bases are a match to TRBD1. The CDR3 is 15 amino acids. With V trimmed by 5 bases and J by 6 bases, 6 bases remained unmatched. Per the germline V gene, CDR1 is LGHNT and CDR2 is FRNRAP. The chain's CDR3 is CASGLDRGEAGELFF. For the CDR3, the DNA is TGTGCTAGTGGTCTGGACAGGGGGGAGGCCGGGGAGCTGTTTTTT.

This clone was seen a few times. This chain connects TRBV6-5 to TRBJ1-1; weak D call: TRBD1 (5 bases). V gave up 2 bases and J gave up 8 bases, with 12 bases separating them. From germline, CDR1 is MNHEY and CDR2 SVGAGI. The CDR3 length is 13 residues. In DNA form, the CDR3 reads TGTGCCAGCAGTTACCACGACCGGGGGGAAGCTTTCTTT. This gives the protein CASSYHDRGEAFF.

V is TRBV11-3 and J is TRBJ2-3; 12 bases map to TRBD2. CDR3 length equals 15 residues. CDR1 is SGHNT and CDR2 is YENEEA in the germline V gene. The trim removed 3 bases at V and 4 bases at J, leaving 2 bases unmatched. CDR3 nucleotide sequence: TGTGCCAGCAGCTTGTCTAGCGGGGGGGCAGATACGCAGTATTTT. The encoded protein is CASSLSSGGADTQYF.

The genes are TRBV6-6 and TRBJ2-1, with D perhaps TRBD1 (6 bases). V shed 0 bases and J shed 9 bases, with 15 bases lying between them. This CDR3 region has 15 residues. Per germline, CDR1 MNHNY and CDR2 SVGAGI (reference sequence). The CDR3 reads CASSYSTQGLSEQFF. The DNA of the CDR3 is TGTGCCAGCAGTTACTCGACTCAGGGGCTAAGTGAGCAGTTCTTC.

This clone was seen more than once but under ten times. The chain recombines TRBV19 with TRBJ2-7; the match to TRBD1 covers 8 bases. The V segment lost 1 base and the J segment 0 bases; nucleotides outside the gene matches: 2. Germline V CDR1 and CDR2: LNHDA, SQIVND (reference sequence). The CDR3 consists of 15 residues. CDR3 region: CASSIGTGSSYEQYF. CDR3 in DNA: TGTGCCAGTAGTATAGGGACAGGGAGCTCCTACGAGCAGTACTTC.

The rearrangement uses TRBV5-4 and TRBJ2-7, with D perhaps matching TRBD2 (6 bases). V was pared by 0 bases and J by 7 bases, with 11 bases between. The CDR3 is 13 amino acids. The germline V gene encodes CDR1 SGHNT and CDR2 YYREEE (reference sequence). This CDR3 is CASSLVGGREQYF. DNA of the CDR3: TGTGCCAGCAGCTTGGTGGGTGGGAGGGAGCAGTACTTC. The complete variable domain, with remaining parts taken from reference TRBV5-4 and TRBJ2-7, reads ETGVTQSPTHLIKTRGQQVTLRCSSQSGHNTVSWYQQALGQGPQFIFQYYREEENGRGNFPPRFSGLQFPNYSSELNVNALELDDSALYLCASSLVGGREQYFGPGTRLTVT.

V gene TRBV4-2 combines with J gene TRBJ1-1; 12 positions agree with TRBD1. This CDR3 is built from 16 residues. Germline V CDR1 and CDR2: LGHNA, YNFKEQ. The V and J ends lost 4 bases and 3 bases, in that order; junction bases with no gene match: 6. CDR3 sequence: CASSLGQGAFDTEAFF. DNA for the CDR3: TGTGCCAGCAGCCTGGGACAGGGGGCTTTCGACACTGAAGCTTTCTTT.

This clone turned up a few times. This CDR3 is CASSSGTIYNEQFF. CDR3 DNA: TGTGCCAGCAGTTCCGGGACTATATACAATGAGCAGTTCTTC. This chain links TRBV2 with TRBJ2-1, with 7 bases matching TRBD2. Germline V gene lookup returns CDR1 SNHLY and CDR2 FYNNEI. The CDR3 has 14 amino acids. The V segment lost 5 bases and the J segment 4 bases; nucleotides outside the gene matches: 5.

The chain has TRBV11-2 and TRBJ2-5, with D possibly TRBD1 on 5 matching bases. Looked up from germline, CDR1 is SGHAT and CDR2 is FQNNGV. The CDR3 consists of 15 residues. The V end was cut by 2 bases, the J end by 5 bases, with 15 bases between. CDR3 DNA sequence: TGTGCCAGCAGCTTATCAGGGATTGAACTCGAGACCCAGTACTTC. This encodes CASSLSGIELETQYF.

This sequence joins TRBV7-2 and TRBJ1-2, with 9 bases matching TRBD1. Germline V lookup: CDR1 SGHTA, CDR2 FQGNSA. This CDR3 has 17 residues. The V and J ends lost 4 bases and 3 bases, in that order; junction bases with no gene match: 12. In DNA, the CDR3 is TGTGCCAGCAGCTCCTCCACTAGGGACAGGGATGACTATGGCTACACCTTC. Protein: CASSSSTRDRDDYGYTF.

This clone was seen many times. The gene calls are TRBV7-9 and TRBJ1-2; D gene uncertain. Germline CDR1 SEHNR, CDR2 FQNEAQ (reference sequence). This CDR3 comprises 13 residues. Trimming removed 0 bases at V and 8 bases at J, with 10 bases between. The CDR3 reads CASSLAEVGGYTF. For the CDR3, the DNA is TGTGCCAGCAGCTTAGCGGAGGTCGGGGGCTACACCTTC.

CDR3 protein: CASSSQNYGYTF. The CDR3 DNA reads TGTGCCAGCAGTTCCCAGAACTATGGCTACACCTTC. The gene calls are TRBV28 and TRBJ1-2, with D uncertain. The CDR3 is made up of 12 amino acids. CDR1 is MDHEN, CDR2 SYDVKM, per germline. Trimming removed 4 bases from V and 2 bases from J, with 5 bases in between.

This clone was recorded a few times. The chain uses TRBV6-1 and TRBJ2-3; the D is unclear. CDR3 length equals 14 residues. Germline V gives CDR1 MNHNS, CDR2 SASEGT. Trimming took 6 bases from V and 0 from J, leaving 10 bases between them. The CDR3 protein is CASRILGSTDTQYF. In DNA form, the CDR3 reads TGTGCCAGCAGGATCCTTGGCAGCACAGATACGCAGTATTTT.

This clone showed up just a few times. CDR3: CAISPGGYGYTF. CDR3 DNA: TGTGCCATCAGTCCCGGGGGCTATGGCTACACCTTC. The rearrangement joins TRBV10-3 to TRBJ1-2; D might be TRBD1 (5 bases). The length of the CDR3 is 12 residues. V lost 5 bases to trimming and J lost 4 bases, with 8 bases between them. Germline CDR1 ENHRY, CDR2 SYGVKD.

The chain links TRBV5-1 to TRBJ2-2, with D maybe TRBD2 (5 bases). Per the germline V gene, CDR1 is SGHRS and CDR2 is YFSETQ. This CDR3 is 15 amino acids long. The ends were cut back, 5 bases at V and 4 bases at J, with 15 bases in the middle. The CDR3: CASRWLTGSTGELFF. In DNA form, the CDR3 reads TGCGCCAGCAGGTGGCTCACGGGGTCCACCGGGGAGCTGTTTTTT.

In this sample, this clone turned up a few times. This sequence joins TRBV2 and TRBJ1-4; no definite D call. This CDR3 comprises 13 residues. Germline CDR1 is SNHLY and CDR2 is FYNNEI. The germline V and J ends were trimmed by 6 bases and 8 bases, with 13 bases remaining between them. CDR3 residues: CASSWGGEEKLFF. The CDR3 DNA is TGTGCCAGCAGCTGGGGAGGAGAAGAAAAACTGTTTTTT.

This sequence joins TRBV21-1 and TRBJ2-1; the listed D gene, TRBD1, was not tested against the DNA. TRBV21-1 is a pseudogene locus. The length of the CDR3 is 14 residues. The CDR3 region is CASRKDRPHNEQFF. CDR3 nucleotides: TGTGCCAGCAGAAAGGACAGGCCCCACAATGAGCAGTTCTTC.

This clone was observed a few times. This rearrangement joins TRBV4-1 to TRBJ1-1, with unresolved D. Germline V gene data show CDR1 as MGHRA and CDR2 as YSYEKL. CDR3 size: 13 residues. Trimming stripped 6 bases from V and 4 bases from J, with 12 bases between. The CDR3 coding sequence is TGCGCCAGCAGACACTTCGGAGGCACTGAAGCTTTCTTT. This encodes CASRHFGGTEAFF.

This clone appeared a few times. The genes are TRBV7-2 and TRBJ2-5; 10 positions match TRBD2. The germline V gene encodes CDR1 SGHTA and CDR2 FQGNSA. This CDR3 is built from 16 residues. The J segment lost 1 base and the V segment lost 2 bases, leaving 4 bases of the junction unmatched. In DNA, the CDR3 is TGTGCCAGCAGCTTAATAAGGACTAGCGGCCAAGAGACCCAGTACTTC. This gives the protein CASSLIRTSGQETQYF. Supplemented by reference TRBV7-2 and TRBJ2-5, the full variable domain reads GAGVSQSPSNKVTEKGKDVELRCDPISGHTALYWYRQSLGQGLEFLIYFQGNSAPDKSGLPSDRFSAERTGGSVSTLTIQRTQQEDSAVYLCASSLIRTSGQETQYFGPGTRLLVL.